This TCR beta chain was found in a study of cytomegalovirus exposure and HLA in healthy donors. Study observations and caveats: Subsequent analysis showed first-cohort TCR clusters tending to co-occur in 120 validation repertoires. Investigators reported 164 TCR beta chains as tied to cytomegalovirus.

Comments on this clone: Antigen specificity is unknown.

Germline trimming cut 3 bases from V and 6 bases from J; bases unmatched to any gene: 7. The CDR3 is 13 amino acids. Germline CDR1 reads SQVTM; CDR2 reads ANQGSEA. Sequencing used immunoSEQ multiplex PCR; TCRdb keeps in-frame clones, though not all of them. The sample includes around 150,000 clones, 86% of them seen just once. The sequencing sample was made of PBMCs. This TCR was sampled from a woman under 30 in good health and CMV-seronegative. The chain uses TRBV29-1 and TRBJ1-1; 7 bases agree with TRBD1. DNA of the CDR3: TGCAGCGTTGAGGGAGACAGGGTATCTGAAGCTTTCTTT. Translation gives CSVEGDRVSEAFF.